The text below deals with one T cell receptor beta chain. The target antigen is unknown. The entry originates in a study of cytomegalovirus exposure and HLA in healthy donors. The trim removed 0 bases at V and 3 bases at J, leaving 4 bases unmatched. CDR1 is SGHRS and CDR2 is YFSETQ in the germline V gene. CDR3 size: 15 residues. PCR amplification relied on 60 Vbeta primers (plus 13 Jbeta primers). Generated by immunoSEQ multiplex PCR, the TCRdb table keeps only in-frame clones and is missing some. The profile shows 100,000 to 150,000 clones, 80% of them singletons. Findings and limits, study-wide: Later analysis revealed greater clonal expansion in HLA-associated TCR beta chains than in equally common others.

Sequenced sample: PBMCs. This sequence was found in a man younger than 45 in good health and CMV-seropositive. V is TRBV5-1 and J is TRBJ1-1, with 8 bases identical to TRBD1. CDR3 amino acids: CASSLVQGVHTEAFF. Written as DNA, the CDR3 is TGCGCCAGCAGCTTGGTACAGGGGGTACACACTGAAGCTTTCTTT.